The T cell receptor (beta chain) under discussion was sequenced for a study of response to subunit inactivated influenza vaccine. Study findings and constraints: With each seasonal influenza vaccination, the authors suggested, few new T cells are recruited.

MiXCR, run by TCRdb on the RT-PCR reads, gives a single entry per CDR3 protein. The sample includes about half a million distinct CDR3 sequences, about 25% of them seen just once. Comment on this clonotype: Its antigen remains unknown.

V shed 3 bases and J 0 bases; nucleotides not matched to a gene: 2. The CDR3 is 15 amino acids. Germline V gene data show CDR1 as KGHSH and CDR2 as LQKENI. The input for sequencing was CD4+ T cells sorted from PBMCs, taken less than 6 days after vaccination. The chain employs TRBV18 and TRBJ2-3, with 8 bases identical to TRBD2. This TCR was recovered from a man in his fifties who received an inactivated influenza vaccine. This CDR3 is CASSPSGGSTDTQYF. The CDR3 region has the DNA TGTGCCAGCTCACCGTCGGGGGGGAGCACAGATACGCAGTATTTT.